This T cell receptor beta chain was profiled in a study of cytomegalovirus exposure and HLA in healthy donors. Points on this clone: The antigen is undetermined.

The PCR contained 60 Vbeta and 13 Jbeta primers. Sequenced by immunoSEQ multiplex PCR; TCRdb stores in-frame clones only, minus some. The sample holds some 120,000 clones. Notes on the study in general: V- and J-gene trimming in TCR beta was tied to a missense DCLRE1C variant by an analysis performed later.

This CDR3 comprises 13 residues. V was cut by 5 bases and J by 5 bases, with 12 bases left in between. In germline, CDR1 is SGHVS, CDR2 FQNEAQ. The clonotype comes from a man between 25 and 39 years old in good health and CMV-seronegative. Specimen: PBMCs. This chain links TRBV7-8 with TRBJ2-5; maybe TRBD2 (6 bases). The CDR3 region is CASSTRGWETQYF. CDR3 sequence (DNA): TGTGCCAGCAGCACTCGGGGGTGGGAGACCCAGTACTTC.